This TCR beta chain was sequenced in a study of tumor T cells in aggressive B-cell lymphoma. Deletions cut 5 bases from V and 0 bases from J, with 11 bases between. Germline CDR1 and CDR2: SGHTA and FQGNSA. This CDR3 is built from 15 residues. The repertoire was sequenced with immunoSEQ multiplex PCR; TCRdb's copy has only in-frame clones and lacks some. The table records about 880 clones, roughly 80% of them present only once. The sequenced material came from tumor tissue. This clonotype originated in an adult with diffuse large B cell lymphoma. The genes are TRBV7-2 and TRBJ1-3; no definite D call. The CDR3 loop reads CASSPSRGSGNTIYF. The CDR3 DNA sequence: TGTGCCAGCAGCCCATCGCGGGGCTCTGGAAACACCATATATTTT.